This passage covers 9 T cell receptor beta chains from one sample sequenced in a study of blood T cell repertoires in COVID-19. Assay: immunoSEQ multiplex PCR; the TCRdb copy retains only in-frame clones and omits some. The sample contains approximately 300,000 clones, over 75% of which appear only once. The sequencing sample was made of PBMCs or T cells enriched from blood (not recorded which). All receptors derive from a woman in her 30s who had recovered from COVID-19.

The rearrangement joins TRBV30 to TRBJ1-6; no clear D. V lost 2 bases, J lost 7 bases, and 3 bases lay in between. In germline, CDR1 is GTSNPN, CDR2 SVGIG (reference sequence). The CDR3 runs to 11 residues. The CDR3 nucleotides are TGTGCCTGGAGTCGGAATTCACCCCTCCACTTT. As protein: CAWSRNSPLHF.

The chain couples TRBV6-4 to TRBJ2-3; possible D gene TRBD1, 5 bases. Germline V lookup: CDR1 MRHNA, CDR2 SNTAGT. The CDR3 contains 17 residues. The V gene lost 4 bases and the J gene lost 4 bases, with 21 bases spanning the gap. This chain's CDR3 is CASSALSGAGVADTQYF. CDR3 nucleotide sequence: TGTGCCAGCAGTGCGTTGAGTGGGGCCGGTGTAGCAGATACGCAGTATTTT.

The chain recombines TRBV5-1 with TRBJ2-3, with 9 bases lining up with TRBD2. Germline CDR1 and CDR2: SGHRS and YFSETQ. This CDR3 spans 14 amino acids. The trim removed 4 bases at V and 5 bases at J, leaving 5 bases unmatched. CDR3 nucleotide sequence: TGCGCCAGCAGCCCTGGACTAGCGCAAGATACGCAGTATTTT. Translation: CASSPGLAQDTQYF.

The chain has TRBV4-2 and TRBJ1-1; maybe TRBD1 (5 bases). Germline V lookup: CDR1 LGHNA, CDR2 YNFKEQ. Trimming removed 0 bases at V and 2 bases at J, with 10 bases between. The CDR3 is 15 residues long. The chain's CDR3 is CASSQEPTVNTEAFF. CDR3 coding DNA: TGTGCCAGCAGCCAAGAACCGACAGTCAACACTGAAGCTTTCTTT.

CDR3 loop: CASKSDRAQETQYF. The CDR3 DNA reads TGTGCCAGTAAATCGGACAGGGCCCAAGAGACCCAGTACTTC. The chain links TRBV19 to TRBJ2-5; 8 bases align to TRBD1. V gave up 7 bases and J gave up 1 base; unmatched junction bases: 5. The germline V gene encodes CDR1 LNHDA and CDR2 SQIVND (reference sequence). This CDR3 comprises 14 residues.

The gene calls are TRBV20-1 and TRBJ2-1, with 8 bases that match TRBD2. This CDR3 is built from 16 residues. V shed 3 bases, J shed 0 bases, and the junction held 7 bases outside the gene matches. Germline CDR1 reads DFQATT; CDR2 reads SNEGSKA (reference sequence). CDR3 loop: CSASMRTSGSYNEQFF. CDR3 coding DNA: TGCAGTGCTAGTATGAGAACTAGCGGCTCCTACAATGAGCAGTTCTTC.

The V call is TRBV5-1, the J call TRBJ2-7; D is perhaps TRBD1 (5 bases). This CDR3 region has 15 residues. Germline V gives CDR1 SGHRS, CDR2 YFSETQ. The V gene lost 5 bases and the J gene lost 5 bases, with 20 bases spanning the gap. The CDR3: CASSYIVGEIDEQYF. CDR3 coding DNA: TGCGCCAGCAGTTATATAGTAGGGGAAATAGACGAGCAGTACTTC.

V gene TRBV6-4 combines with J gene TRBJ1-2; D gene ambiguous. CDR3 length equals 14 residues. V was pared by 0 bases and J by 4 bases, with 9 bases between. CDR1 is MRHNA and CDR2 is SNTAGT in the germline V gene. CDR3 nucleotide sequence: TGTGCCAGCAGTGACTCACCAGGCAGCTATGGCTACACCTTC. Its translation is CASSDSPGSYGYTF.

The V call is TRBV30, the J call TRBJ2-3; no clear D. The V and J ends lost 2 bases and 2 bases respectively, with 14 bases between them. CDR1 is GTSNPN and CDR2 is SVGIG in the germline V gene (reference sequence). The length of the CDR3 is 15 residues. CDR3 in DNA: TGTGCCTGGAGTCTTACCCCGCGGCCCACAGATACGCAGTATTTT. This translates into CAWSLTPRPTDTQYF.